This entry is about one T cell receptor beta chain. No antigen is known for it. These data come from a study of shared clonotypes between healthy human individuals. Overall study findings and caveats: Read depth was anticipated to influence clonotype sharing among donors.

The germline gives CDR1 SEHNR, CDR2 FQNEAQ (reference sequence). This CDR3 is built from 14 residues. V shed 4 bases and J shed 5 bases, with 11 bases lying between them. Over several immunoSEQ plates, each subset's genomic DNA was distributed in even portions. The repertoire was sequenced with immunoSEQ multiplex PCR; TCRdb's copy has only in-frame clones and lacks some. The table lists millions of clones, about 93% of them singletons. The naive CD8 fraction comprised CD45RO-negative cells positively selected for CCR7 and excluded terminally differentiated effector memory CD45RA+ cells. Donors were healthy HIV-negative adults without recent acute infections or vaccinations. Caucasian adults living in Nashville, Tennessee, provided all samples.

The sequencing sample was made of naive CD8+ T cells from PBMCs. This TCR came from a young man in good health. Some clones in this sample may be carry-over from other donors' samples. V usage is TRBV7-9 and J usage is TRBJ2-2; a possible D gene is TRBD2 (6 bases). The CDR3 region is CASSWGLPTGELFF. CDR3 coding DNA: TGTGCCAGCAGCTGGGGACTTCCAACCGGGGAGCTGTTTTTT.